This TCR beta chain was identified in a study of human T cells and chemical hapten exposure. Across the study: Patients additionally received therapeutic doses of diphenylcyclopropenone on the scalp once a week, and this continued throughout the approximately 23-week study. Study-level results: Sensitization with DPC brought no change to TCRs above 1 in 1000 in frequency.

Time point: pre-sensitization, week 0. Treatment here: therapeutic diphenylcyclopropenone sensitization with weekly scalp DPC. This clonotype has a handful of counts. What it recognizes is unknown. TCRdb reprocessed the RACE reads with MiXCR, giving one entry per CDR3 protein. Of around 260,000 distinct CDR3 sequences detected, around 9.3% appear once; the ten largest clones hold less than 3%. Trimming shortened V by 3 bases and J by 0 bases, and 16 bases separated the two germline ends. The CDR3 contains 16 residues. Germline-derived CDR1 and CDR2 are SQVTM and ANQGSEA. This material consisted of whole blood, taken in connection with sensitization to the hapten diphenylcyclopropenone (DPC). The chain has TRBV29-1 and TRBJ2-3, with D possibly matching TRBD1 (6 bases). The clonotype comes from a woman aged 40 to 50 with alopecia areata. Some clones in this sample may be carry-over from other donors' samples. The CDR3 here is CSVDATGTLSTDTQYF. The CDR3 DNA sequence: TGCAGCGTTGACGCAACCGGGACACTAAGCACAGATACGCAGTATTTT.